Listed here are 17 T cell receptor beta chains from one sample, sequenced in a study of regulatory T cells in long-lasting Graves disease. Time point defined: newly diagnosed GD, antithyroid drugs for less than 3 months. PBMC RNA was the source of the TCR library. Construction of the TCR beta libraries employed iRepertoire HTBI primers in conjunction with Arm-PCR of CDR3 regions. From the multiplex PCR reads, TCRdb called clonotypes with MiXCR, one entry per CDR3 protein. Among approximately 300,000 distinct CDR3 sequences listed, over 15% were seen once. The input for sequencing was peripheral blood mononuclear cells (PBMCs), taken at new diagnosis, from a patient treated with antithyroid drugs. Receptors were obtained from a female donor with Graves disease.

This clonotype was picked up many times. The chain uses TRBV9 and TRBJ2-2, with 7 bases that match TRBD2. J was trimmed by 6 bases and V by 1 base; bases with no gene match: 6. The CDR3 covers 15 residues. Germline CDR1 and CDR2: SGDLS and YYNGEE. This chain's CDR3 is CASSVRGLVSGELFF. In nucleotides, the CDR3 is TGTGCCAGCAGCGTACGAGGACTAGTGTCCGGGGAGCTGTTTTTT. Supplemented by reference TRBV9 and TRBJ2-2, the full variable domain reads DSGVTQTPKHLITATGQRVTLRCSPRSGDLSVYWYQQSLDQGLQFLIQYYNGEERAKGNILERFSAQQFPDLHSELNLSSLELGDSALYFCASSVRGLVSGELFFGEGSRLTVL.

This clonotype was counted only a few times. The CDR3 nucleotides read TGCGCCAGCAGCCAAGCGGGAGGGCCAGATACGCAGTATTTT. Translating gives CASSQAGGPDTQYF. The genes are TRBV4-1 and TRBJ2-3; 8 bases match TRBD2. CDR1 MGHRA and CDR2 YSYEKL come from the germline V gene. The length of the CDR3 is 14 residues. V was clipped by 1 base and J by 4 bases; unmatched bases: 1.

The table lists this clonotype with many counts. V gene TRBV27 combines with J gene TRBJ2-3; possible D gene TRBD2, 5 bases. Deletions cut 5 bases from V and 4 bases from J, with 13 bases between. This CDR3 spans 14 amino acids. CDR1 is MNHEY, CDR2 SMNVEV, per germline (reference sequence). CDR3 region: CASSQPAGPDTQYF. CDR3 DNA sequence: TGTGCCAGCAGTCAACCCGCGGGCCCAGATACGCAGTATTTT.

This clonotype was recorded many times. The CDR3 loop is CASSDSYQETQYF. The DNA of the CDR3 is TGTGCCAGCAGTGACAGCTACCAAGAGACCCAGTACTTC. This chain joins TRBV6-1 and TRBJ2-5; D is undetermined. Between the trimmed V and J ends, which lost 3 bases and 0 bases, there was a span of 5 bases. The CDR3 contains 13 residues. Germline CDR1 is MNHNS and CDR2 is SASEGT.

In this sample, this clonotype turned up many times. Written as DNA, the CDR3 is TGTGCCACCCAAGAATCAGGTAGCGGGAGGGTCCGGATAGAGACCCAGTACTTC. Amino acids: CATQESGSGRVRIETQYF. This rearrangement joins TRBV13 to TRBJ2-5, with 11 nucleotides matching TRBD2. Germline CDR1 PRHDT, CDR2 FYEKMQ (reference sequence). The CDR3 extends over 18 amino acids. The V segment lost 10 bases and the J segment 4 bases; nucleotides outside the gene matches: 20.

This clonotype was counted ten times or more. The rearrangement links TRBV29-1 to TRBJ1-3; no definite D call. Germline-derived CDR1 and CDR2 are SQVTM and ANQGSEA. V was trimmed by 6 bases and J by 0 bases, leaving 6 bases between them. This CDR3 is 12 amino acids long. As DNA, the CDR3 is TGCAGCGTCGGGATCTCTGGAAACACCATATATTTT. Translating it yields CSVGISGNTIYF.

This clonotype has at least ten counts. The chain links TRBV28 to TRBJ1-1; D ambiguous. The V end lost 5 bases, the J end lost 7 bases, and 20 bases lay between the germline ends. Germline V gene lookup returns CDR1 MDHEN and CDR2 SYDVKM. The CDR3 contains 15 residues. The CDR3 DNA reads as TGTGCCAGCAGTCCTCCCATTGGACGAGTTGGTGAAGCTTTCTTT. This encodes CASSPPIGRVGEAFF.

As concerns this clonotype: A far more abundant clone sits one base away, making this likely a read error. The V gene is TRBV12-3 or TRBV12-4, the J gene TRBJ2-7, with D possibly called TRBD1 or TRBD2 (5 bases each). The CDR3 is made up of 13 amino acids. V shed 6 bases and J shed 7 bases, with 16 bases lying between them. DNA of the CDR3: TGTGCCAGCAGCCCTGGGGCTAGAGGGGAGCAGTACTTC. This codes for CASSPGARGEQYF.

Of note for this clonotype: This may arise from a read error, as a much more abundant clone is one base away. The chain links TRBV20-1 to TRBJ2-5, with a possible D match to TRBD1 (6 bases). The CDR3 is 11 amino acids. The germline CDR1 and CDR2 sequences are DFQATT and SNEGSKA (reference sequence). CDR3 coding DNA: TGCAATGCCAGGGGACAAGAGACCCAGTACTTC. This gives the protein CNARGQETQYF.

This clonotype was observed a single time. This chain joins TRBV2 and TRBJ1-3, with D possibly TRBD1 on 5 matching bases. CDR1 SNHLY and CDR2 FYNNEI come from the germline V gene. The CDR3 runs 19 residues. V lost 1 base, J lost 0 bases, and 19 bases lay in between. This CDR3 reads CASSEGGAADYLSGNTIYF. In DNA, the CDR3 is TGTGCCAGCAGTGAAGGCGGGGCGGCAGACTACCTCTCTGGAAACACCATATATTTT.

There are many counts of this clonotype. V gene TRBV24-1 combines with J gene TRBJ1-2; the D gene is possibly TRBD1 (5 bases). Germline V gene data show CDR1 as KGHDR and CDR2 as SFDVKD. This CDR3 region has 15 residues. V shed 4 bases and J shed 8 bases, with 19 bases lying between them. The CDR3 spells CATSDSLRPEGGYTF. The CDR3 DNA reads TGTGCCACCAGTGACTCCCTTCGGCCTGAGGGGGGCTACACCTTC.

This clonotype occurred many times. The chain employs TRBV6-4 and TRBJ2-3, with TRBD2 matching over 11 bases. Germline assignment: CDR1 MRHNA and CDR2 SNTAGT. This CDR3 is 15 amino acids long. Losses at the gene ends were 6 bases for V and 1 base for J; bases not matched to a gene: 3. CDR3 amino acids: CASSQTSGGTDTQYF. DNA of the CDR3: TGTGCCAGCAGCCAGACTAGCGGGGGCACAGATACGCAGTATTTT.

In its sample, this clonotype was seen many times. The chain carries TRBV14 and TRBJ1-1; 7 bases agree with TRBD1. This CDR3 is built from 14 residues. Germline values: CDR1 SGHDN, CDR2 FVKESK. V trimming: 4 bases; J trimming: 0 bases; junction bases outside the gene matches: 2. The CDR3 reads CASSRDRVNTEAFF. The DNA of the CDR3 is TGTGCCAGCAGCCGAGACAGGGTGAACACTGAAGCTTTCTTT.

This clonotype has more than one count but fewer than ten. The rearrangement links TRBV20-1 to TRBJ2-7; D could derive from TRBD1 or TRBD2 (6 bases each). Germline loops: CDR1 DFQATT, CDR2 SNEGSKA (reference sequence). The ends were cut back, 6 bases at V and 2 bases at J, with 17 bases in the middle. The CDR3 is 14 residues long. The CDR3 here is CSAPLGGQAYEQYF. The CDR3 nucleotides are TGCAGTGCGCCTCTGGGGGGACAAGCCTACGAGCAGTACTTC.

There are many counts of this clonotype. The rearrangement uses TRBV28 and TRBJ1-6; 7 nucleotides match TRBD1. V lost 5 bases to trimming and J lost 9 bases; unmatched junction nucleotides: 7. This CDR3 has 14 residues. CDR1 is MDHEN, CDR2 SYDVKM, per germline. The CDR3 DNA is TGTGCCAGCAGTCCCGACAGGGCGGCTTCACCCCTCCACTTT. It encodes CASSPDRAASPLHF.

This clonotype came up many times. The gene calls are TRBV28 and TRBJ2-3; D is ambiguous. Trimming removed 7 bases at V and 2 bases at J, with 16 bases between. Germline V CDR1 and CDR2: MDHEN, SYDVKM. The CDR3 spans 15 residues. CDR3 protein: CASNTPSRLTDTQYF. CDR3 in DNA: TGTGCCAGCAACACTCCCAGCCGACTCACAGATACGCAGTATTTT.

The chain recombines TRBV3-1 with TRBJ1-6, with 10 bases identical to TRBD1. Germline V gene lookup returns CDR1 LGHDT and CDR2 YNNKEL (reference sequence). Trimming cost V 1 base and J 10 bases; bases outside gene matches: 4. The CDR3 loop spans 15 amino acids. CDR3 protein: CASSQAGTGESPLHF. In DNA form, the CDR3 reads TGTGCCAGCAGCCAAGCCGGGACAGGGGAATCACCCCTCCACTTT.